The clone carrying this T cell receptor (beta chain) is a singleton in its sample. Sequencing used immunoSEQ multiplex PCR; TCRdb keeps in-frame clones, though not all of them. The sample has just under 65,000 clones, about 90% seen once. The record originates from a study of OX40 agonist ivuxolimab in advanced cancers. Germline V CDR1 and CDR2: MDHEN, SYDVKM. The CDR3 spans 15 residues. The rearrangement uses TRBV28 and TRBJ2-5; no clear D. The DNA end lines up better with TRBJ2-7; the J call may be wrong. The source of this sequence is an adult with an advanced solid tumor such as melanoma, head and neck, liver or kidney cancer. The sequencing here drew on CD4+ or CD8+ T cells sorted from blood, taken in a trial of the OX40 agonist ivuxolimab. As DNA, the CDR3 is TGTGCCAGCAGTTTAAGCTCACCACCCTCCTACGAGCAGTACTTC. Encoded protein: CASSLSSPPSYEQYF.